Sequencing of this T cell receptor beta chain was carried out in a study of T-cell memory formation after mild COVID-19. Turning to the study itself: Largely, the TCR clusters proved donor specific.

Study-wide results and caveats: The main location of contracting CD4+ clones was CM and EM, and that of contracting CD8+ clones was EMRA. Pre-infection memory harbored some responding clones, suggesting cross-reactive memory joined.

This clonotype was picked up a small number of times. Antigen: not known. Germline V CDR1 and CDR2: LGHNA, YSLEER. The CDR3 totals 13 residues. The ends were cut back, 0 bases at V and 7 bases at J, with 7 bases in the middle. TCRalpha and TCRbeta libraries used 5'RACE with constant-segment primers and UMIs. A single record per CDR3 protein comes from TCRdb applying MiXCR to the 5' RACE reads. The sample shows 310,000 or so distinct CDR3 sequences, more than 15% of them seen only once. Sequenced: PBMCs or a T cell subset sorted from them (not recorded which). The TCR comes from a man younger than 35 who had mild COVID-19 (a few samples of this study predate the infection). Cell type and time point are not known. The chain links TRBV4-3 to TRBJ1-5, with D hard to call. Written as DNA, the CDR3 is TGCGCCAGCAGCCAAGATTTACGACAGCCCCAGCATTTT. Protein product: CASSQDLRQPQHF.